These 17 T cell receptor beta chains share one sample of origin, sequenced in a study of shared T cell receptors in the human thymus. Method: immunoSEQ multiplex PCR; TCRdb's copy keeps in-frame clones and lacks some. The data contain 700,000 or so clones, 70% to 90% of them singletons. These sequences were also reported in another study, on human thymus T cells.

Material for sequencing was thymocytes. The origin of the receptors is a girl under three years old with a congenital heart defect.

The genes are TRBV2 and TRBJ1-2, with a weak D call TRBD1 (5 bases). The CDR3 totals 16 residues. Germline V gene lookup returns CDR1 SNHLY and CDR2 FYNNEI. The V end was cut by 4 bases, the J end by 4 bases, with 19 bases between. CDR3 region: CASSASGIWVSYGYTF. CDR3 coding DNA: TGTGCCAGCAGTGCCTCAGGGATTTGGGTGAGCTATGGCTACACCTTC.

V usage is TRBV7-6 and J usage is TRBJ2-1; tentative D call: TRBD1 (5 bases). Trimming stripped 5 bases from V and 5 bases from J, with 28 bases between. Germline V CDR1 and CDR2: SGHVS, FNYEAQ. CDR3 length: 19 amino acids. The chain's CDR3 is CASSHLPLPGHRNDNEQFF. The CDR3 nucleotides read TGTGCCAGCAGCCACCTACCTCTACCCGGACACCGAAACGACAATGAGCAGTTCTTC.

The chain joins TRBV18 to TRBJ2-6; D is perhaps TRBD1 (5 bases). V lost 3 bases to trimming and J lost 2 bases, with 11 bases between them. The germline V gene has CDR1 KGHSH and CDR2 LQKENI. This CDR3 contains 16 residues. The CDR3 here is CASSPSTGTGANVLTF. CDR3 bases: TGTGCCAGCTCACCGTCTACAGGAACTGGGGCCAACGTCCTGACTTTC.

The rearrangement uses TRBV7-9 and TRBJ1-4; 9 bases align to TRBD1. This CDR3 contains 18 residues. CDR1 and CDR2 (germline): SEHNR, FQNEAQ (reference sequence). J gave up 3 bases and V 5 bases, and 13 bases lay outside the gene matches. The CDR3 sequence is CASSPRGTGSVPNEKLFF. The CDR3 DNA follows: TGTGCCAGCAGCCCGAGAGGGACAGGGAGTGTCCCTAATGAAAAACTGTTTTTT. The full variable domain, completed using reference TRBV7-9 and TRBJ1-4, is DTGVSQNPRHKITKRGQNVTFRCDPISEHNRLYWYRQTLGQGPEFLTYFQNEAQLEKSRLLSDRFSAERPKGSFSTLEIQRTEQGDSAMYLCASSPRGTGSVPNEKLFFGSGTQLSVL.

The rearrangement joins TRBV5-1 to TRBJ2-6; 8 bases are shared with TRBD1. V lost 4 bases, J lost 1 base, and 10 bases stayed unmatched. Germline V CDR1 and CDR2: SGHRS, YFSETQ. There are 18 residues in the CDR3. The CDR3: CASSLGQGTRSGANVLTF. The CDR3 DNA reads as TGCGCCAGCAGCCTCGGACAGGGAACCCGTTCTGGGGCCAACGTCCTGACTTTC.

The sample holds one count of this clone. The chain couples TRBV6-1 to TRBJ1-2; no clear D. This CDR3 region has 15 residues. The V and J ends lost 1 base and 4 bases respectively, with 13 bases between them. CDR1 MNHNS and CDR2 SASEGT come from the germline V gene. CDR3 nucleotide sequence: TGTGCCAGCAGTGAAGTGTTGGGAGACCTCTATGGCTACACCTTC. Translating it yields CASSEVLGDLYGYTF.

The rearrangement links TRBV6-5 to TRBJ1-5; D might be TRBD1 (6 bases). The germline CDR1 and CDR2 sequences are MNHEY and SVGAGI. V dropped 6 bases and J dropped 4 bases, with 13 bases sitting between them. The CDR3 has 14 residues. The CDR3 nucleotides read TGTGCCAGCAGCTCTGGACAGCAAAATCAGCCCCAGCATTTT. It yields the protein CASSSGQQNQPQHF.

In nucleotides, the CDR3 is TGTGCCAGCAAGACTCTGGAGACGGATGGCTACACCTTC. Amino acid sequence: CASKTLETDGYTF. V is TRBV2 and J is TRBJ1-2; no clear D. CDR1 is SNHLY and CDR2 is FYNNEI in the germline V gene. Trimming took 7 bases from V and 6 from J, leaving 15 bases between them. The CDR3 extends over 13 amino acids.

The CDR3 sequence: CASSLYGTYEQYF. The CDR3 nucleotides are TGTGCCAGCAGCTTGTACGGGACCTACGAGCAGTACTTC. The gene calls are TRBV5-6 and TRBJ2-7, with D perhaps matching TRBD2 (5 bases). CDR3 length equals 13 residues. V was cut by 1 base and J by 2 bases, with 7 bases left in between. Germline lookup yields CDR1 SGHDT and CDR2 YYEEEE.

The chain carries TRBV27 and TRBJ2-5; 8 bases are shared with TRBD1. Germline CDR1 reads MNHEY; CDR2 reads SMNVEV (reference sequence). The junction had 8 bases not matched to a gene; V was cut back by 3 bases and J by 2 bases. The CDR3 is 16 residues long. In DNA, the CDR3 is TGTGCCAGCAGTTTCGGACAGGGAACGCCTCAAGAGACCCAGTACTTC. Protein: CASSFGQGTPQETQYF.

The rearrangement links TRBV4-1 to TRBJ2-1; the D gene is possibly TRBD1 (6 bases). Between the trimmed V and J ends, which lost 4 bases and 7 bases, there was a span of 17 bases. CDR1 is MGHRA and CDR2 is YSYEKL in the germline V gene. The CDR3 is 15 residues long. The DNA of the CDR3 is TGCGCCAGCAGCCTGCATTACAGGGAGTGGAATGAGCAGTTCTTC. Amino acids: CASSLHYREWNEQFF.

The sample holds one count of this clone. This chain links TRBV5-1 with TRBJ2-1; the D gene is possibly TRBD2 (6 bases). This CDR3 is 18 amino acids long. The germline V gene encodes CDR1 SGHRS and CDR2 YFSETQ. Between the trimmed V and J ends, which lost 0 bases and 1 base, there was a span of 17 bases. CDR3 sequence: CASSLALLAFPSYNEQFF. The DNA for the CDR3 is TGCGCCAGCAGCTTGGCCCTACTAGCTTTCCCTTCCTACAATGAGCAGTTCTTC.

This clone is a singleton in its sample. The chain is built from TRBV4-3 and TRBJ2-1; 9 bases line up with TRBD1. This CDR3 comprises 18 residues. From germline, CDR1 is LGHNA and CDR2 YSLEER. V shed 0 bases, J shed 7 bases, and the junction held 13 bases outside the gene matches. DNA for the CDR3: TGCGCCAGCAGCCAAGAAGTGCGACCCGGGACAGGGACAAATGAGCAGTTCTTC. It encodes CASSQEVRPGTGTNEQFF.

This sequence joins TRBV6-1 and TRBJ2-3, with TRBD2 matching over 10 bases. CDR3 length equals 18 residues. In germline, CDR1 is MNHNS, CDR2 SASEGT. J was trimmed by 0 bases and V by 1 base; bases with no gene match: 7. In nucleotides, the CDR3 is TGTGCCAGCAGTGAAGGGCTAGCGGGGGCCAATAGCACAGATACGCAGTATTTT. This translates into CASSEGLAGANSTDTQYF.

This chain joins TRBV6-1 and TRBJ1-6; a weak D match, TRBD1 (5 bases). Trimming removed 6 bases from V and 7 bases from J, with 16 bases in between. Germline CDR1 is MNHNS and CDR2 is SASEGT. The CDR3 runs to 15 residues. Here the CDR3 reads CASRTQGFPNSPLHF. Here the CDR3 DNA reads TGTGCCAGCAGAACCCAGGGATTCCCCAATTCACCCCTCCACTTT.

The J gene is TRBJ2-1, the V gene TRBV5-1, with a possible D match to TRBD2 (6 bases). The V and J ends lost 2 bases and 7 bases respectively, with 16 bases between them. There are 15 residues in the CDR3. Germline V gives CDR1 SGHRS, CDR2 YFSETQ. CDR3 in amino acids: CASSFSLTRGNEQFF. The CDR3 DNA follows: TGCGCCAGCAGCTTTTCCCTAACACGGGGGAATGAGCAGTTCTTC.

Only one count was recorded for this clone. CDR3: CASSEGGQHRNQPQHF. The CDR3 bases are TGTGCCAGCAGTGAAGGGGGGCAGCATAGAAATCAGCCCCAGCATTTT. This sequence joins TRBV6-1 and TRBJ1-5, with D perhaps matching TRBD1 (6 bases). The CDR3 loop spans 16 amino acids. V was shortened by 1 base and J by 4 bases, with 14 bases between the two germline ends. Germline CDR1 reads MNHNS; CDR2 reads SASEGT.